This T cell receptor (beta chain) came from a study of blood T cell repertoires in COVID-19. Study-level background: Researchers got acute and convalescent COVID-19 samples from the United States, Italy and Spain. Sample material is recorded as cDNA or gDNA derived from T cells, B-cell-depleted T cells, or PBMCs.

CDR1 and CDR2 from the germline V gene are SGHNT and YENEEA. The CDR3 has 14 amino acids. This clone has a single count. A read error may account for a junction end that differs from germline. The method was immunoSEQ multiplex PCR; TCRdb's version includes in-frame clones alone and lacks a portion of them. The top ten hold about 5.6% of the sample, which has about 78,000 clones, roughly 80% seen once. This TCR was recovered from a man aged 60-69 years with active or convalescent COVID-19. V gene TRBV11-3 combines with J gene TRBJ2-1, with TRBD2 matching over 7 bases. The sample consisted of peripheral blood. CDR3 loop: CASSLGGGGNEQFF. The CDR3 nucleotides read TGTGCCAGCAGTTTAGGCGGGGGAGGCAATGAGCAGTTCTTC.